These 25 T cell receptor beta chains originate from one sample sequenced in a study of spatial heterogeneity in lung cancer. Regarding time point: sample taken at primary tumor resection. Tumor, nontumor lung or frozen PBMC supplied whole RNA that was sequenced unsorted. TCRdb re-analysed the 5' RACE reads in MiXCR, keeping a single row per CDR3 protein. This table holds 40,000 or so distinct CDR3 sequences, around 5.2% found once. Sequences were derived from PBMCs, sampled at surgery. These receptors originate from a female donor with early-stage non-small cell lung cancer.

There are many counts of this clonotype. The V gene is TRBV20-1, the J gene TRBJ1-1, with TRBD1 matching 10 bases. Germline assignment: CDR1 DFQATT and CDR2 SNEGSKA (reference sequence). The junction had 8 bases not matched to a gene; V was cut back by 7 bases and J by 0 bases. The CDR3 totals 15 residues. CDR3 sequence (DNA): TGCAGTGTAAGACAGGGGGCCGGAATGAACACTGAAGCTTTCTTT. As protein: CSVRQGAGMNTEAFF.

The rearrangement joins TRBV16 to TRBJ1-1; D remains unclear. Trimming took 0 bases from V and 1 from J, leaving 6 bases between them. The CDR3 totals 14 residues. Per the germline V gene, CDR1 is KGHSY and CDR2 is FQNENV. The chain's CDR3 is CASSQSRGNTEAFF. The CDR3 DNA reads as TGTGCCAGCAGCCAATCGAGAGGGAACACTGAAGCTTTCTTT. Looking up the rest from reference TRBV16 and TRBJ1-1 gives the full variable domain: GEEVAQTPKHLVRGEGQKAKLYCAPIKGHSYVFWYQQVLKNEFKFLISFQNENVFDETGMPKERFSAKCLPNSPCSLEIQATKLEDSAVYFCASSQSRGNTEAFFGQGTRLTVV.

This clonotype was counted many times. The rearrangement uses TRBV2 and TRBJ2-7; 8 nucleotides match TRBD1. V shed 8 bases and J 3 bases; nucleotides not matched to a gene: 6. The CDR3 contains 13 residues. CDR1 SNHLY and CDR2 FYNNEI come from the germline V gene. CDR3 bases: TGTGCCAGCCAGAGGACAGGGAACTACGAGCAGTACTTC. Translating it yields CASQRTGNYEQYF.

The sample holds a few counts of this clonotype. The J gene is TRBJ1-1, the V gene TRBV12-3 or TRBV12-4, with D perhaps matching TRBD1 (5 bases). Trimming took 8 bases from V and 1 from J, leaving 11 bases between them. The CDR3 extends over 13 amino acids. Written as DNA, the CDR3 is TGTGCCAGCGGGAGGGGCGCGAACACTGAAGCTTTCTTT. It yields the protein CASGRGANTEAFF.

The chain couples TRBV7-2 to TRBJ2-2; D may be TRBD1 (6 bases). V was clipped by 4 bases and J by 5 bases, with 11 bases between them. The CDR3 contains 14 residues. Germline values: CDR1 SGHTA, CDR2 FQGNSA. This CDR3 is CASSYRTGTGELFF. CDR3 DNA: TGTGCCAGCAGCTACCGTACAGGGACCGGGGAGCTGTTTTTT.

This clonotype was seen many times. CDR3 in amino acids: CAISESGGPGDTQYF. The CDR3, as DNA: TGTGCCATCAGTGAGTCTGGTGGGCCAGGAGATACGCAGTATTTT. This sequence joins TRBV10-3 and TRBJ2-3, with D hard to call. The CDR3 spans 15 residues. Trimming left V 0 bases short and J 5 bases short, with 12 bases between. The germline V gene has CDR1 ENHRY and CDR2 SYGVKD.

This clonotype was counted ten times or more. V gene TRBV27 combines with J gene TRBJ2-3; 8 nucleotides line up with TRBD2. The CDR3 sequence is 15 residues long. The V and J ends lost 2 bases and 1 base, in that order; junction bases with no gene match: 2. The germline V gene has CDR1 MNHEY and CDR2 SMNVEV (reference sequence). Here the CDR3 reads CASSLVRGGTDTQYF. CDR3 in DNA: TGTGCCAGCAGTTTAGTGCGGGGGGGCACAGATACGCAGTATTTT.

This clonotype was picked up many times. This CDR3 reads CASSLVGTVQETQYF. CDR3 in DNA: TGCGCCAGCAGCTTGGTCGGCACAGTCCAAGAGACCCAGTACTTC. V is TRBV5-1 and J is TRBJ2-5; D ambiguous. The V end lost 0 bases, the J end lost 1 base, and 10 bases lay between the germline ends. Germline V lookup: CDR1 SGHRS, CDR2 YFSETQ. CDR3 length equals 15 residues.

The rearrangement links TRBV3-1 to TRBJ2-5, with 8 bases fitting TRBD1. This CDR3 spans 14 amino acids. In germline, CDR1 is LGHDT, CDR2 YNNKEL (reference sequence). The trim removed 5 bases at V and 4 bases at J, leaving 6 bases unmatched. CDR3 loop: CASSFGQGGETQYF. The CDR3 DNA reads TGTGCCAGCAGCTTTGGACAGGGAGGAGAGACCCAGTACTTC.

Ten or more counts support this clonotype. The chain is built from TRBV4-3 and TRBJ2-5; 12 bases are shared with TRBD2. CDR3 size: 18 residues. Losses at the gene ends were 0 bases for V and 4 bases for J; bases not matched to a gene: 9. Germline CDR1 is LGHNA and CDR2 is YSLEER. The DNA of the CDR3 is TGCGCCAGCAGCCAAGAGCTAGCGGGGGGGCTGTTAGGAGAGACCCAGTACTTC. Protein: CASSQELAGGLLGETQYF.

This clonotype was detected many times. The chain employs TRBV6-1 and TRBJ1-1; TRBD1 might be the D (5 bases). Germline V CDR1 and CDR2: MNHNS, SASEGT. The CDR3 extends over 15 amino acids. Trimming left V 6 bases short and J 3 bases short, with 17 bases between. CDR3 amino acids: CASRDRILRDTEAFF. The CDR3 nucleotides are TGTGCCAGCAGGGACCGGATTCTCAGGGACACTGAAGCTTTCTTT.

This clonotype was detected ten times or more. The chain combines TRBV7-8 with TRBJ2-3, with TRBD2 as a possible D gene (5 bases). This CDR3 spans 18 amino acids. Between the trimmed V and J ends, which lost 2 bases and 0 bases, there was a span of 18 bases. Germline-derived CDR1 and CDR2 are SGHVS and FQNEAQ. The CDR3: CASSLTHSGAPSTDTQYF. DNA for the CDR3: TGTGCCAGCAGCTTAACCCACAGCGGCGCCCCTAGCACAGATACGCAGTATTTT.

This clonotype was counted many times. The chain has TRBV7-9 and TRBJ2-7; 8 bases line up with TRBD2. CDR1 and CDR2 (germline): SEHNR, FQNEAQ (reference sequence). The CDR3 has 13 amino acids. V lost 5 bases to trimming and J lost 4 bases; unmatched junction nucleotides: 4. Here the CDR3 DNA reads TGTGCCAGCAGCGACGGGACTAGGTACGAGCAGTACTTC. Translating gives CASSDGTRYEQYF.

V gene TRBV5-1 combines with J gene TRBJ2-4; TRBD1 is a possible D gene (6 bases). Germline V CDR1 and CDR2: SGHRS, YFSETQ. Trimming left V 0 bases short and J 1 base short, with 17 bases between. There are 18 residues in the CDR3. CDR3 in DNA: TGCGCCAGCAGCTTGGAGACAGGCGAATTGGCGGCCAAAAACATTCAGTACTTC. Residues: CASSLETGELAAKNIQYF.

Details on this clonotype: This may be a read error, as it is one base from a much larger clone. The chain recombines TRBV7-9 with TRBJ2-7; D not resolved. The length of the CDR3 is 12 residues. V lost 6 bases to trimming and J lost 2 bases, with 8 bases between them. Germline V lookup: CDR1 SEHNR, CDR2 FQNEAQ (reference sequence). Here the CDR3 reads CASSFIPYEQYF. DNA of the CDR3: TGTGCCAGCAGTTTCATTCCCTACGAGCAGTACTTC.

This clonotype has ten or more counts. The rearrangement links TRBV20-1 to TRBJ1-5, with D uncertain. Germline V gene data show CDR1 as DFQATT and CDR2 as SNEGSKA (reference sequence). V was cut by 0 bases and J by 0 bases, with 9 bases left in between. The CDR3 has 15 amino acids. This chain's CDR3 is CSARDTVYSNQPQHF. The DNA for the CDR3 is TGCAGTGCTAGAGATACGGTTTATAGCAATCAGCCCCAGCATTTT.

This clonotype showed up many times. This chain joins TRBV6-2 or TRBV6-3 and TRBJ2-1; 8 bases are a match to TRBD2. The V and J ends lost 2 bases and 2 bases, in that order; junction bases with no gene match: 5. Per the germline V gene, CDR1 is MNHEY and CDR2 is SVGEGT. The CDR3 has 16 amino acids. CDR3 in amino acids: CASSYAGGFAYNEQFF. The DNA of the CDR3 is TGTGCCAGCAGTTACGCGGGGGGCTTCGCCTACAATGAGCAGTTCTTC.

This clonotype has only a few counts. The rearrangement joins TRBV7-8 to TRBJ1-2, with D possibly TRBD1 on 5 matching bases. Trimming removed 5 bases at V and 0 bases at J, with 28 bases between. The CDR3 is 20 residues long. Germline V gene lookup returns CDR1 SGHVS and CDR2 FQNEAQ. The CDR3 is CASSPSRGVASLNTNYGYTF. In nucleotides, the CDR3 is TGTGCCAGCAGCCCCTCCCGGGGGGTGGCGTCGCTGAATACTAACTATGGCTACACCTTC. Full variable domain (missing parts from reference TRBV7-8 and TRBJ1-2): GAGVSQSPRYKVAKRGQDVALRCDPISGHVSLFWYQQALGQGPEFLTYFQNEAQLDKSGLPSDRFFAERPEGSVSTLKIQRTQQEDSAVYLCASSPSRGVASLNTNYGYTFGSGTRLTVV.

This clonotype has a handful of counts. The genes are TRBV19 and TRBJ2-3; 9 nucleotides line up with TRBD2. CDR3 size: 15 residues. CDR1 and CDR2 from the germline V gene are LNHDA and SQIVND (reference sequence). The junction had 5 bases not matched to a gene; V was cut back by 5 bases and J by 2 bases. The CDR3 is CASSPGLAFTDTQYF. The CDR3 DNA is TGTGCCAGTAGTCCGGGACTAGCATTCACAGATACGCAGTATTTT.

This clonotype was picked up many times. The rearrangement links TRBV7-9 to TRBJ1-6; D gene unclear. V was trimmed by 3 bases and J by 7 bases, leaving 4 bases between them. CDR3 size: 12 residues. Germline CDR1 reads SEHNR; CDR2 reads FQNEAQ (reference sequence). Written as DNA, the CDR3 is TGTGCCAGCAGCTTGGACAATTCACCCCTCCACTTT. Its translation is CASSLDNSPLHF. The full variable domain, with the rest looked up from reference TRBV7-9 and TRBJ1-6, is DTGVSQNPRHKITKRGQNVTFRCDPISEHNRLYWYRQTLGQGPEFLTYFQNEAQLEKSRLLSDRFSAERPKGSFSTLEIQRTEQGDSAMYLCASSLDNSPLHFGNGTRLTVT.

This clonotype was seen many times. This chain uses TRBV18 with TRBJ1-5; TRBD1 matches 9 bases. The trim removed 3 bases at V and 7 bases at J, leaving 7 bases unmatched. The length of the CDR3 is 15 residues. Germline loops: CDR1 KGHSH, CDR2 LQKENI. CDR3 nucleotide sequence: TGTGCCAGCTCACCTGGGACAGGGAACGTACAGCCCCAGCATTTT. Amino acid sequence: CASSPGTGNVQPQHF.

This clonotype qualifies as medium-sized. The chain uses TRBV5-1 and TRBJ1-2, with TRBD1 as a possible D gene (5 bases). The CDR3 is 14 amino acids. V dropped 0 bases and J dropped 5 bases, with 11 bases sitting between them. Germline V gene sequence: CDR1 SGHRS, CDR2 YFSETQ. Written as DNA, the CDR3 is TGCGCCAGCAGCTTGGAACAGGCCCTTTATGGCTACACCTTC. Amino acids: CASSLEQALYGYTF.

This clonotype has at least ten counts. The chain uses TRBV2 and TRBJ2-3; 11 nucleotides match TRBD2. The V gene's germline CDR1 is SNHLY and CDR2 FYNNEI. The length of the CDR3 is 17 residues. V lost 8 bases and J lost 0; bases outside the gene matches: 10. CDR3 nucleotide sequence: TGTGCCAGCGCGATGGCTAGCGGGGGGCTAAGCACAGATACGCAGTATTTT. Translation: CASAMASGGLSTDTQYF.

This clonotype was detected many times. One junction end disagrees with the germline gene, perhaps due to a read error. CDR3 in DNA: TGTGCTAGCAGCTTAGAGCTCGAGGGTACGCAGTATTTT. Its protein product is CASSLELEGTQYF. This chain uses TRBV7-7 with TRBJ2-3; maybe TRBD2 (5 bases). Germline CDR1 is SSHAT and CDR2 is FNYEAQ (reference sequence). This CDR3 contains 13 residues.

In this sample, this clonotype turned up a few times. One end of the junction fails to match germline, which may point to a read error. The CDR3 DNA reads as TGTGCCAGCACCCCTGGGTCCAACGTCCTGACTTTC. Encoded protein: CASTPGSNVLTF. The V call is TRBV12-3 or TRBV12-4, the J call TRBJ2-6; D remains ambiguous. This CDR3 contains 12 residues.